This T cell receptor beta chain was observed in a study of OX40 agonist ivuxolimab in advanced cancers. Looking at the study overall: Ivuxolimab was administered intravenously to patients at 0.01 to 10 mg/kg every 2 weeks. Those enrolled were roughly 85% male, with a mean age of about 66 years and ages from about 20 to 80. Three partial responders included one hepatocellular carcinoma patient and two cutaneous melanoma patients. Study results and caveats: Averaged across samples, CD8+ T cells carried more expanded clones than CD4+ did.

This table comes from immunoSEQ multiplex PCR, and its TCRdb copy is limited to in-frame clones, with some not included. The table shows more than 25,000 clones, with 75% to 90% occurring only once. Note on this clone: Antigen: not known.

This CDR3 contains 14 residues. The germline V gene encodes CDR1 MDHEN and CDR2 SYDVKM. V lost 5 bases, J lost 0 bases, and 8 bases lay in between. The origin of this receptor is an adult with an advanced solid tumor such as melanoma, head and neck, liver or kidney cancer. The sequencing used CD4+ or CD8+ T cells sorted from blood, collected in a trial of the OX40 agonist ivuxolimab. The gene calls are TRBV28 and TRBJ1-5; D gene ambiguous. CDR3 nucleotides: TGTGCCAGCAGTATTAGCTATAGCAATCAGCCCCAGCATTTT. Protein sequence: CASSISYSNQPQHF.